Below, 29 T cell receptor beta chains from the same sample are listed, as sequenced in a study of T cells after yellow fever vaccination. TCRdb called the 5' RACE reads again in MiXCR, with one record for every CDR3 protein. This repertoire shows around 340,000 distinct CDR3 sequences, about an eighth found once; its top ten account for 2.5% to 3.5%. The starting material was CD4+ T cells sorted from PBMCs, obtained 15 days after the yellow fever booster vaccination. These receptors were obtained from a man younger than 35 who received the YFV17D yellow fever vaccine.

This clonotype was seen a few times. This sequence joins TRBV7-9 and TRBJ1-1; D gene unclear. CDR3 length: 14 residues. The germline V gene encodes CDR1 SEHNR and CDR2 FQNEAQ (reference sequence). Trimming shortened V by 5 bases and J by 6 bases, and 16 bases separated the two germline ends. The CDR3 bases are TGTGCCAGCAGCGCCACGGTCCAATCCCCTGAAGCTTTCTTT. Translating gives CASSATVQSPEAFF.

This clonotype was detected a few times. The CDR3 here is CASRGAGEQYV. The CDR3 DNA follows: TGTGCCAGCAGGGGCGCGGGGGAGCAGTACGTC. This chain connects TRBV11-2 to TRBJ2-7; possibly TRBD2 for D (6 bases). This CDR3 comprises 11 residues. V lost 6 bases to trimming and J lost 7 bases, with 10 bases between them. The V gene's germline CDR1 is SGHAT and CDR2 FQNNGV.

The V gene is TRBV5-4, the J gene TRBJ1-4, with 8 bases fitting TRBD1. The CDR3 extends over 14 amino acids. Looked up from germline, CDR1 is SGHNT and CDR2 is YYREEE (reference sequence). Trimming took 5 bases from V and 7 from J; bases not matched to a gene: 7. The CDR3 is CASRSDRVGEKLFF. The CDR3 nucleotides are TGTGCCAGCAGATCGGACAGGGTCGGTGAAAAACTGTTTTTT. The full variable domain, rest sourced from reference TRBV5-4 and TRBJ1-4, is ETGVTQSPTHLIKTRGQQVTLRCSSQSGHNTVSWYQQALGQGPQFIFQYYREEENGRGNFPPRFSGLQFPNYSSELNVNALELDDSALYLCASRSDRVGEKLFFGSGTQLSVL.

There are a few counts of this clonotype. The CDR3 reads CASSKTSGWDEQFF. Written as DNA, the CDR3 is TGTGCCAGCAGCAAGACTAGCGGTTGGGATGAGCAGTTCTTC. This chain joins TRBV14 and TRBJ2-1; 9 positions agree with TRBD2. The CDR3 has 14 residues. Trimming took 5 bases from V and 8 from J; bases not matched to a gene: 7. Germline V CDR1 and CDR2: SGHDN, FVKESK. The full variable domain, completed using reference TRBV14 and TRBJ2-1, is EAGVTQFPSHSVIEKGQTVTLRCDPISGHDNLYWYRRVMGKEIKFLLHFVKESKQDESGMPNNRFLAERTGGTYSTLKVQPAELEDSGVYFCASSKTSGWDEQFFGPGTRLTVL.

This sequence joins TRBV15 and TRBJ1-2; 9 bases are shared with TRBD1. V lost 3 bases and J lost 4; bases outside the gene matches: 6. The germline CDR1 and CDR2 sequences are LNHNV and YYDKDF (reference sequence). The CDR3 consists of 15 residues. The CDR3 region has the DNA TGTGCCACCAGCAGGGGACAGGGTCCTAGCTATGGCTACACCTTC. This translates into CATSRGQGPSYGYTF.

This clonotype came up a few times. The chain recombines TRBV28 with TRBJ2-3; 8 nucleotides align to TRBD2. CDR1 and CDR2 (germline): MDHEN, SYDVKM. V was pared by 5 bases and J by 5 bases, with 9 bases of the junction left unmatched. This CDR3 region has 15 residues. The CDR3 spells CASSTGGEGKDTQYF. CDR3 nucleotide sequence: TGTGCCAGCAGTACCGGGGGGGAAGGGAAAGATACGCAGTATTTT. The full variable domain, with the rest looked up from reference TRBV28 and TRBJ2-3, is DVKVTQSSRYLVKRTGEKVFLECVQDMDHENMFWYRQDPGLGLRLIYFSYDVKMKEKGDIPEGYSVSREKKERFSLILESASTNQTSMYLCASSTGGEGKDTQYFGPGTRLTVL.

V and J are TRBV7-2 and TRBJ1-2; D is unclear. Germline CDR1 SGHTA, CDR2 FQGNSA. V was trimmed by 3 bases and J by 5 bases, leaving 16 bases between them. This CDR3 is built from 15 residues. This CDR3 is CASSFRELADYGYTF. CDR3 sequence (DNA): TGTGCCAGCAGCTTTAGAGAGTTGGCGGATTATGGCTACACCTTC.

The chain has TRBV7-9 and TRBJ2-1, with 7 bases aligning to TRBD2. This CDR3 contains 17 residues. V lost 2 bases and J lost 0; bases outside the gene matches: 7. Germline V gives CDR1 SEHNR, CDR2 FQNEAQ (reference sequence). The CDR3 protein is CASSLPAGRSSYNEQFF. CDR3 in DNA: TGTGCCAGCAGCTTACCAGCGGGACGGAGCTCCTACAATGAGCAGTTCTTC.

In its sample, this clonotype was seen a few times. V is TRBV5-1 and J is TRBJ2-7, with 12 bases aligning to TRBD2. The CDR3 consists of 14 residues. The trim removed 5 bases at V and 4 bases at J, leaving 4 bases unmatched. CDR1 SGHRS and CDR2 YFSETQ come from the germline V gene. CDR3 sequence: CASRITSGGYEQYF. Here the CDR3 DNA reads TGCGCCAGCAGGATAACTAGCGGGGGGTACGAGCAGTACTTC.

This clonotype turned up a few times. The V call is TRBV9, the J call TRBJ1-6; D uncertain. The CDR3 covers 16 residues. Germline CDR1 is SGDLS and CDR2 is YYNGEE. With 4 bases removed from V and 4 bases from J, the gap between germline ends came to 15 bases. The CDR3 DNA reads TGTGCCAGCAGCAAGGCCCAAGATTTGTATAATTCACCCCTCCACTTT. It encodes CASSKAQDLYNSPLHF.

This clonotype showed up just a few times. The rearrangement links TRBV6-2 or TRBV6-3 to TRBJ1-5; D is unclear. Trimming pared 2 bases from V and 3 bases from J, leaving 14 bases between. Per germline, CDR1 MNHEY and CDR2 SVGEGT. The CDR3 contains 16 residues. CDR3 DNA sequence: TGTGCCAGCAGTTACGGCCGGGGAGGGAACAATCAGCCCCAGCATTTT. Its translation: CASSYGRGGNNQPQHF.

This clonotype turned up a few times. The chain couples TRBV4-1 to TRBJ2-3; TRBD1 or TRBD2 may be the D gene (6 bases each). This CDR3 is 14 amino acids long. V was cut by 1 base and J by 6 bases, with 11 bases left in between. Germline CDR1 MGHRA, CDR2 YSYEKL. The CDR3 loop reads CASSQGQGRDTQYF. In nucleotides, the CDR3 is TGCGCCAGCAGCCAAGGCCAGGGGAGGGATACGCAGTATTTT.

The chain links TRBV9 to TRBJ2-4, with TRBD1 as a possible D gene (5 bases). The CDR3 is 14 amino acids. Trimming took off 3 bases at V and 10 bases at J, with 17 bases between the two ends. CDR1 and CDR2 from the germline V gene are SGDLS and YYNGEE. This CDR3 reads CASSDQGQNGIQYF. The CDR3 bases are TGTGCCAGCAGCGACCAAGGACAAAACGGTATTCAGTACTTC.

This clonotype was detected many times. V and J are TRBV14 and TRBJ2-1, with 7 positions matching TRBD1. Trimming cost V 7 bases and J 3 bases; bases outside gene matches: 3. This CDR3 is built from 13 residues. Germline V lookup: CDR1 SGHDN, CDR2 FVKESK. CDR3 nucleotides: TGTGCCAGCACCAGGGACAGCTACAATGAGCAGTTCTTC. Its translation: CASTRDSYNEQFF.

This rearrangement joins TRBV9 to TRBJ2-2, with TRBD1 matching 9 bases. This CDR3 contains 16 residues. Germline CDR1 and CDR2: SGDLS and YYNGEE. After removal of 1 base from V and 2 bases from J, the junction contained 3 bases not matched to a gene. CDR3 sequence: CASSVTGQGNTGELFF. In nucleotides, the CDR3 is TGTGCCAGCAGCGTAACGGGACAGGGAAACACCGGGGAGCTGTTTTTT.

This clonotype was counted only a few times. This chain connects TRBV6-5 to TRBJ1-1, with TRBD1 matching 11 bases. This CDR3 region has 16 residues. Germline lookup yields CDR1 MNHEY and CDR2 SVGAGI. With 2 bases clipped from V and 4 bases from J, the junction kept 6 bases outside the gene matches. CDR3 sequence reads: CASSYQRGTGGTEAFF. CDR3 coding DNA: TGTGCCAGCAGTTACCAACGAGGGACAGGGGGCACTGAAGCTTTCTTT.

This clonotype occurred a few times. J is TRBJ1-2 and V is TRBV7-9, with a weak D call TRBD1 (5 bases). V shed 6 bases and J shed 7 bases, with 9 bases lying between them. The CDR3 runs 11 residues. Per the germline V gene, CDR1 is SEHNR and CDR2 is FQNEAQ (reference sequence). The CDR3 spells CASSRDVGYTF. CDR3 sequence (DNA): TGTGCCAGCAGTCGGGACGTTGGCTACACCTTC.

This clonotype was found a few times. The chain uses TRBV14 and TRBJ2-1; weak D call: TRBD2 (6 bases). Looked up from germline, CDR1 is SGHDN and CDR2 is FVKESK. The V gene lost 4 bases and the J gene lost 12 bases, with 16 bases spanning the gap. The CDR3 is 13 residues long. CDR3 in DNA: TGTGCCAGCAGCCCAGGACTACGGTGGGGGCAGTTCTTC. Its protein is CASSPGLRWGQFF.

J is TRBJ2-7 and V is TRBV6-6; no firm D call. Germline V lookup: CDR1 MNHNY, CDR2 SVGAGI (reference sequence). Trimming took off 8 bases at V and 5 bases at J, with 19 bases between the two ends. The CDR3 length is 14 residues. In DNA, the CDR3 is TGTGCCAGCGCCCTCCCCGGAACAGACAACGAGCAGTACGTC. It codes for CASALPGTDNEQYV.

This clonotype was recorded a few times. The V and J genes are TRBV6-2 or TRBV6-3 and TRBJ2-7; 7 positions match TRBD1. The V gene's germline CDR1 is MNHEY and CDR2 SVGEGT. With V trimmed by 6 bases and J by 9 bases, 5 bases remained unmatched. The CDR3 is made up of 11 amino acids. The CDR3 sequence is CASRTGPMQYF. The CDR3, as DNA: TGTGCCAGCAGGACAGGGCCCATGCAGTACTTC.

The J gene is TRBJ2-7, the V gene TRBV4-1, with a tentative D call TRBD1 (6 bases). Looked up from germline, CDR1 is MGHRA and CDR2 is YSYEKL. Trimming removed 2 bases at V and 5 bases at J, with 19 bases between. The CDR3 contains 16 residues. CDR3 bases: TGCGCCAGCAGCCAACCGACCCGGGACACAACGAACGAGCAGTACTTC. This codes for CASSQPTRDTTNEQYF.

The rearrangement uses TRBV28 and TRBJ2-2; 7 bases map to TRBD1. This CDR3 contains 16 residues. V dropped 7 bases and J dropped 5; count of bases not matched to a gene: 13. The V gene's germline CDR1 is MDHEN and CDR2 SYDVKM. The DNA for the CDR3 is TGTGCCAGCACCGACCCGACAGGGACGGGAACCGGGGAGCTGTTTTTT. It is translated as CASTDPTGTGTGELFF.

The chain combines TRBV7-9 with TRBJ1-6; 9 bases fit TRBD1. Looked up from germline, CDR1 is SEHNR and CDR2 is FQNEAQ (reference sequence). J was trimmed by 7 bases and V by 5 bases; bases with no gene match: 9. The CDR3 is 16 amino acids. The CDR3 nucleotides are TGTGCCAGCAGCCTTGGGACAGGGAGGTTGAATTCACCCCTCCACTTT. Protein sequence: CASSLGTGRLNSPLHF.

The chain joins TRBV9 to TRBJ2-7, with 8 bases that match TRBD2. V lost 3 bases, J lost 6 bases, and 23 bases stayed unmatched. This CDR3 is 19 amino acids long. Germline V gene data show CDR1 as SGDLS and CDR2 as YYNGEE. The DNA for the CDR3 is TGTGCCAGCAGCGACATGAGGGGTTCTGCTAGCGGGCGACCTGGCGAGCAGTACGTC. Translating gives CASSDMRGSASGRPGEQYV.

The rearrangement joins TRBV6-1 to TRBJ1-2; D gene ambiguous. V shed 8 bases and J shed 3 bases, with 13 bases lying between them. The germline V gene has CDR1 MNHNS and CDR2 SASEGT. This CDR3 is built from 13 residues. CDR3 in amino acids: CASLLGPDYGYTF. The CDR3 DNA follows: TGTGCCAGCCTCCTCGGACCCGACTATGGCTACACCTTC.

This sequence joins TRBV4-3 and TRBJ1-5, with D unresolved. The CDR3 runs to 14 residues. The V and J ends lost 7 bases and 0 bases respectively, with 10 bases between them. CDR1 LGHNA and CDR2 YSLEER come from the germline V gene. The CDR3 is CASKNSYSNQPQHF. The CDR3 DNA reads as TGCGCCAGCAAGAATTCGTATAGCAATCAGCCCCAGCATTTT.

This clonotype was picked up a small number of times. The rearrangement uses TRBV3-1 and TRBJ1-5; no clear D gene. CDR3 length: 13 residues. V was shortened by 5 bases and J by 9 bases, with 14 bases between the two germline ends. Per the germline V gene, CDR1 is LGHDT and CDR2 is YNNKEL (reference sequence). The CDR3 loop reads CASSSGPLRPQHF. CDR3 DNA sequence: TGTGCCAGCAGCAGCGGACCCCTCCGGCCCCAGCATTTT.

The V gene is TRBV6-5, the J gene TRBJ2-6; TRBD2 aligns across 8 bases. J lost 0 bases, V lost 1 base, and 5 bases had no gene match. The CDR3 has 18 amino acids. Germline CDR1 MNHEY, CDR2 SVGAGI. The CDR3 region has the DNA TGTGCCAGCAGTTACTTAGCGGGGACGTACTCTGGGGCCAACGTCCTGACTTTC. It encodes CASSYLAGTYSGANVLTF.

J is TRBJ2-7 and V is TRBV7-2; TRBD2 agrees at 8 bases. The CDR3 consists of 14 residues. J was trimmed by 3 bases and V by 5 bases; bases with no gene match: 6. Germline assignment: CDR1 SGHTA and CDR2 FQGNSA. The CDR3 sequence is CASSNGGANYEQYF. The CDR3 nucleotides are TGTGCCAGCAGCAACGGGGGGGCCAACTACGAGCAGTACTTC. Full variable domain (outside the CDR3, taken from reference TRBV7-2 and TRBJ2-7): GAGVSQSPSNKVTEKGKDVELRCDPISGHTALYWYRQSLGQGLEFLIYFQGNSAPDKSGLPSDRFSAERTGGSVSTLTIQRTQQEDSAVYLCASSNGGANYEQYFGPGTRLTVT.